Included here is one T cell receptor beta chain sequence, with context. Its antigen is still unknown. Base qualities are missing; no much larger clone stands one base away. Measured from the cysteine to the phenylalanine, the CDR3 is 18 residues long. The read is trimmed to its CDR3 DNA, 54 bases read in frame from base 1. Via the germline V gene, CDR1 is SGHDN and CDR2 FVKESK. Unmatched junction bases come to 10, with V trimmed by 2 bases and J by 2 bases. The data belong to a study of radiotherapy plus CTLA-4 blockade in lung cancer (dated by TCRdb to 2016 to 2018). For the wider study: Among the enrolled patients, roughly 17% had an objective response, and around 31% reached disease control. Paper-wide results and their limitations: The strongest predictors of response were reported to be early dynamic shifts in blood T cell clones along with a rise in serum interferon-beta following radiation. After treatment with radiotherapy and ipilimumab, TCR clones that originated in tumors expanded in peripheral blood.

Library preparation was by the immunoSEQ multiplex PCR assay. TCRdb took over this immuneACCESS table, retaining in-frame rearrangements with V and J assigned. Such tables are incomplete; in checked studies, under half of the missing clones stem from an unresolved V gene, and the remainder is unexplained. This sample gives 55,000 to 65,000 clones in total; around 69% of them show up just once. The ten largest make up about 3.1% of the sample. In this study, focal radiation therapy paired with CTLA-4 blockade (ipilimumab) was tested in patients who had chemo-refractory metastatic non-small-cell lung cancer.

The TCR originated in a human donor with non-small cell lung cancer who had a complete response to radiotherapy plus ipilimumab. The chain employs TRBV14 and TRBJ2-1, and TRBD2 matches 9 of the central bases. Specimen: peripheral blood, collected from a patient treated with radiotherapy plus ipilimumab. The CDR3 protein: CASSQTVISGSPYNEQFF. The DNA reads as follows: TGTGCCAGCAGCCAAACCGTCATTAGCGGGAGTCCCTACAATGAGCAGTTCTTC.